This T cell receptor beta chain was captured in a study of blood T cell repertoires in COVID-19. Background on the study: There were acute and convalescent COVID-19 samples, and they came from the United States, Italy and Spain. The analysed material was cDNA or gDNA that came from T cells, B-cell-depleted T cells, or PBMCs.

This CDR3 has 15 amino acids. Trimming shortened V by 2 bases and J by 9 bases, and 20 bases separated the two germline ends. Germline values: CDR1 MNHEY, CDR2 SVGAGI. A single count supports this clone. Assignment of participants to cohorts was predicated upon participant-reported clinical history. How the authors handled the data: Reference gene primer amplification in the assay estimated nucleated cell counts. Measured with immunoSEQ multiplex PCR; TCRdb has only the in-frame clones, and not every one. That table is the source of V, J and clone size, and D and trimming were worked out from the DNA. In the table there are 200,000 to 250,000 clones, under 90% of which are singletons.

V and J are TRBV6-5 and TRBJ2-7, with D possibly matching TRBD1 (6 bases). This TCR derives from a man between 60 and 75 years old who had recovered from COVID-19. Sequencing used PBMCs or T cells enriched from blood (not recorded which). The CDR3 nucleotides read TGTGCCAGCAGTTACACCGGGACAAAGGTTCTCGGGCAGTACTTC. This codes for CASSYTGTKVLGQYF.